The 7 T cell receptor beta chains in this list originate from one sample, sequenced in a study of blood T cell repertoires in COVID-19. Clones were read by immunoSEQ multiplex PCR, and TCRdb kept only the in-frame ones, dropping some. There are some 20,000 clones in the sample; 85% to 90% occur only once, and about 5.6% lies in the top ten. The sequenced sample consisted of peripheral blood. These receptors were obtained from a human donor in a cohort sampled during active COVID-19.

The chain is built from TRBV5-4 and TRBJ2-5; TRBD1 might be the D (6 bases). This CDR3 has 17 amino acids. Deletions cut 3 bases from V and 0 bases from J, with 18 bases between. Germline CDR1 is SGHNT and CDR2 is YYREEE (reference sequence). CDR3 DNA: TGTGCCAGCAGCTCGGTCGGACGGACAGCGTACCAAGAGACCCAGTACTTC. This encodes CASSSVGRTAYQETQYF.

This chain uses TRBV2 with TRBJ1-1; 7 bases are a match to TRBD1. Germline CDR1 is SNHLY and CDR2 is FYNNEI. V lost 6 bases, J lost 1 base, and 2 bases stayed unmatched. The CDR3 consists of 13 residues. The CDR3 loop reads CASSTGANTEAFF. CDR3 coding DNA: TGTGCCAGCAGCACAGGGGCGAACACTGAAGCTTTCTTT.

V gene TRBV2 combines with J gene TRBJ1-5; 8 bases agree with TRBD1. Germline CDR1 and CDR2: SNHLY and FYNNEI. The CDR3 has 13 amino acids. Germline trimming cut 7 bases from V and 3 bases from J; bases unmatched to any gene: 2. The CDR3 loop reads CASKDRDNQPQHF. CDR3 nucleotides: TGTGCCAGCAAGGACAGGGACAATCAGCCCCAGCATTTT. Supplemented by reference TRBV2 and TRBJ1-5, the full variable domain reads EPEVTQTPSHQVTQMGQEVILRCVPISNHLYFYWYRQILGQKVEFLVSFYNNEISEKSEIFDDQFSVERPDGSNFTLKIRSTKLEDSAMYFCASKDRDNQPQHFGDGTRLSIL.

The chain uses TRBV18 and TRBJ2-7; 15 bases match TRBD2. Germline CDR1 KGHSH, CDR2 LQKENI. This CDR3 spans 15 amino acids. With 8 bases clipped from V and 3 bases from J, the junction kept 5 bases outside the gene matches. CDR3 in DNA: TGTGCCAGCGGCCCGGGACTAGCGGGAGGCTACGAGCAGTACTTC. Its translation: CASGPGLAGGYEQYF.

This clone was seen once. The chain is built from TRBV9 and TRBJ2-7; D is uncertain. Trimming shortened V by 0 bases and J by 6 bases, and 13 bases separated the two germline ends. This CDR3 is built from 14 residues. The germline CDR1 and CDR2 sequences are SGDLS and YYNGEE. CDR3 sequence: CASSVDGRGSEQYF. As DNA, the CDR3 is TGTGCCAGCAGCGTAGATGGCAGAGGATCCGAGCAGTACTTC.

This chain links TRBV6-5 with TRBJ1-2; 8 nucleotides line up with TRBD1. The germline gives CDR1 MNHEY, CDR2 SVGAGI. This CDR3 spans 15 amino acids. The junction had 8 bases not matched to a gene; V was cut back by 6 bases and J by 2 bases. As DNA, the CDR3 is TGTGCCAGCAGGGACTTCAGGGGGCTAAACTATGGCTACACCTTC. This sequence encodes CASRDFRGLNYGYTF.

The CDR3 bases are TGTGCCACCAGTGATCAGGGTTCATCCTATGGCTACACCTTC. It translates to CATSDQGSSYGYTF. The gene calls are TRBV24-1 and TRBJ1-2; D may be TRBD1 (5 bases). V shed 3 bases and J shed 4 bases, with 11 bases lying between them. Germline-derived CDR1 and CDR2 are KGHDR and SFDVKD. The CDR3 contains 14 residues.